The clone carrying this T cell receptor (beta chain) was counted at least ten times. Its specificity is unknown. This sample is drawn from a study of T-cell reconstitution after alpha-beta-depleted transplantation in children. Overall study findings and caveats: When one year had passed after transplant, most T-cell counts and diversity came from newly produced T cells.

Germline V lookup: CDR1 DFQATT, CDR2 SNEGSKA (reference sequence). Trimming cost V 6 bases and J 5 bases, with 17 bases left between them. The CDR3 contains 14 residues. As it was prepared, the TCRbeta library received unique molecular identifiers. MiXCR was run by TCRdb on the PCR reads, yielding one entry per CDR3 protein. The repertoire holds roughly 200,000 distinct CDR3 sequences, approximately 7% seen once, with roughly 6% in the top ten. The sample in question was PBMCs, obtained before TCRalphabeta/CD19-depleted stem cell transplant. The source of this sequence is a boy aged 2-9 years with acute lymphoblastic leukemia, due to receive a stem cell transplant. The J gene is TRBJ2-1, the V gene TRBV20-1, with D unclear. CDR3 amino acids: CSASRIRINNEQFF. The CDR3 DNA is TGCAGTGCCAGTAGGATACGGATCAACAATGAGCAGTTCTTC.